This T cell receptor (beta chain) was retrieved from a study of T cells in women clearing cervical HPV infection. To note about this clone: The CDR3 goes on 3 residues after the read ends, and that part is filled in from the germline J gene.

The CDR3 is 16 residues long. Germline V gene sequence: CDR1 DFQATT, CDR2 SNEGSKA (reference sequence). V was trimmed by 4 bases and J by 5 bases, leaving 23 bases between them. TCRdb's copy holds only in-frame clones and misses some; the assay was immunoSEQ multiplex PCR. The sample totals approximately 30,000 clones. The chain links TRBV20-1 to TRBJ2-5; a possible D gene is TRBD2 (5 bases). Sequencing input: blood buffy coat. This sequence was found in a woman between 18 and 70 years old with a cervical HPV16 infection that either progressed to CIN3+ or cleared (not recorded which). Incomplete CDR3 DNA: TGCAGTGCTACTGGTGCTCTGGACTGGAGGCAGGAGACC. As protein: CSATGALDWRQET. The complete CDR3 protein is CSATGALDWRQETQYF.